What follows are 13 T cell receptor beta chains derived from one specimen sequenced in a study of neurological immune-mediated disorders (dated by TCRdb to about 2019). Libraries came from 5' RACE. Reads for this sample came from an Illumina HiSeq 2500. TCRdb itself trimmed the public reads at Q25 with fastp, ran MiXCR and retained productive beta chains. CDR3 protein duplicates are merged, each entry listing the most common genes and DNA. The sample table lists approximately 15,000 distinct CDR3 sequences, about 12% of them with a count of one. Roughly two fifths of the sample is in the top ten clones. The sample was CD8+ T cells from blood. These receptors all stem from a female donor with HTLV-1-associated myelopathy (HAM/TSP).

In this sample, this clonotype turned up many times. J is TRBJ2-1 and V is TRBV5-6; TRBD2 agrees at 12 bases. After removal of 4 bases from V and 10 bases from J, the junction contained 21 bases not matched to a gene. This CDR3 has 19 residues. Germline V CDR1 and CDR2: SGHDT, YYEEEE. CDR3 in amino acids: CASSPPPPSGGAYNTEQFF. The DNA of the CDR3 is TGTGCCAGCAGCCCCCCCCCCCCTAGCGGGGGGGCCTACAATACAGAGCAGTTCTTC.

This clonotype came up many times. This sequence joins TRBV7-9 and TRBJ2-3; D is undetermined. From germline, CDR1 is SEHNR and CDR2 FQNEAQ (reference sequence). CDR3 length equals 16 residues. V was clipped by 4 bases and J by 0 bases, with 14 bases between them. The CDR3 sequence is CASSSETRGSTDTQYF. CDR3 nucleotide sequence: TGTGCCAGCAGCTCAGAGACGCGCGGTAGCACAGATACGCAGTATTTT.

This clonotype was observed many times. V gene TRBV5-5 combines with J gene TRBJ1-6; 7 bases fit TRBD1. This CDR3 has 14 residues. V dropped 0 bases and J dropped 12; count of bases not matched to a gene: 6. Germline loops: CDR1 SGHKS, CDR2 YYEKEE (reference sequence). The CDR3 DNA reads TGTGCCAGCAGCTTGGACAGGGGTGGACGACCCCTCCACTTT. Its protein is CASSLDRGGRPLHF.

In its sample, this clonotype was seen many times. The rearrangement uses TRBV7-9 and TRBJ2-5; D unclear. Germline-derived CDR1 and CDR2 are SEHNR and FQNEAQ (reference sequence). Trimming pared 5 bases from V and 2 bases from J, leaving 3 bases between. There are 11 residues in the CDR3. The CDR3: CASSLQETQYF. The CDR3 coding sequence is TGTGCCAGCAGCCTGCAAGAGACCCAGTACTTC.

This clonotype was recorded at least ten times. The V gene is TRBV29-1, the J gene TRBJ2-3; possible D gene TRBD2, 5 bases. Germline CDR1 is SQVTM and CDR2 is ANQGSEA. Trimming left V 6 bases short and J 2 bases short, with 15 bases between. CDR3 length equals 14 residues. The CDR3 here is CSVTSGGFTDTQYF. In nucleotides, the CDR3 is TGCAGCGTGACCTCTGGCGGGTTCACAGATACGCAGTATTTT.

This clonotype appeared many times. The genes are TRBV12-3 or TRBV12-4 and TRBJ1-2; D uncertain. The germline V and J ends were trimmed by 3 bases and 5 bases, with 10 bases remaining between them. This CDR3 spans 13 amino acids. The CDR3 loop is CASSFRTLYGYTF. The CDR3 bases are TGTGCCAGCAGTTTCCGGACCCTATATGGCTACACCTTC.

This clonotype was found many times. The V call is TRBV7-9, the J call TRBJ2-3, with 10 positions matching TRBD2. The V segment lost 3 bases and the J segment 6 bases; nucleotides outside the gene matches: 12. The germline gives CDR1 SEHNR, CDR2 FQNEAQ (reference sequence). CDR3 length equals 17 residues. The DNA of the CDR3 is TGTGCCAGCAGCTTTAGTCTAGCGGGAGCGTATGTGGATACGCAGTATTTT. Protein product: CASSFSLAGAYVDTQYF.

This clonotype was observed many times. V and J are TRBV20-1 and TRBJ2-5; unclear D gene. The CDR3 totals 14 residues. Trimming cost V 0 bases and J 2 bases, with 10 bases left between them. In germline, CDR1 is DFQATT, CDR2 SNEGSKA (reference sequence). CDR3 region: CSARDNSPQETQYF. In nucleotides, the CDR3 is TGCAGTGCTAGAGATAACTCTCCTCAAGAGACCCAGTACTTC.

This clonotype was observed at least ten times. The genes are TRBV11-3 and TRBJ2-2; no definite D call. The CDR3 runs to 15 residues. CDR1 is SGHNT and CDR2 is YENEEA in the germline V gene. Trimming pared 4 bases from V and 1 base from J, leaving 10 bases between. The CDR3 loop reads CASSWYNMNTGELFF. DNA of the CDR3: TGTGCCAGCAGCTGGTACAATATGAACACCGGGGAGCTGTTTTTT.

The rearrangement links TRBV7-9 to TRBJ1-2; 12 positions match TRBD1. Germline CDR1 is SEHNR and CDR2 is FQNEAQ (reference sequence). With 5 bases clipped from V and 4 bases from J, the junction kept 11 bases outside the gene matches. CDR3 size: 17 residues. CDR3 region: CASSHSGTGGVSYGYTF. DNA for the CDR3: TGTGCCAGCAGCCATTCCGGGACAGGGGGCGTTTCCTATGGCTACACCTTC.

At least ten counts were recorded for this clonotype. The CDR3 loop reads CASSLKGFETQYF. The CDR3 DNA follows: TGTGCCAGCAGTTTAAAGGGTTTTGAGACCCAGTACTTC. The rearrangement uses TRBV27 and TRBJ2-5; the D is unclear. The germline V gene has CDR1 MNHEY and CDR2 SMNVEV (reference sequence). CDR3 length: 13 amino acids. Trimming stripped 2 bases from V and 5 bases from J, with 9 bases between.

V and J are TRBV4-1 and TRBJ2-2; TRBD2 agrees at 8 bases. V trimming: 1 base; J trimming: 5 bases; junction bases outside the gene matches: 6. The CDR3 totals 16 residues. Per germline, CDR1 MGHRA and CDR2 YSYEKL. Written as DNA, the CDR3 is TGCGCCAGCAGCCAAGTAGCGGGATTAATAACCGGGGAGCTGTTTTTT. Protein product: CASSQVAGLITGELFF.

Ten or more counts support this clonotype. The gene calls are TRBV5-5 and TRBJ2-2; unclear D gene. Trimming took off 4 bases at V and 5 bases at J, with 21 bases between the two ends. The CDR3 is 17 residues long. The germline gives CDR1 SGHKS, CDR2 YYEKEE (reference sequence). The CDR3 DNA is TGTGCCAGCAGCCCGGTTCTAGGGATAAGATTGACCGGGGAGCTGTTTTTT. This translates into CASSPVLGIRLTGELFF.